Presented here are 5 T cell receptor beta chains from one specimen sequenced in a study of T cells in Graves' hyperthyroidism and ophthalmopathy. RNA transcripts provided the source from which TCR beta CDR3 regions were amplified. The HTBI set primed first-round TCR CDR3 RT-PCR. TCRdb recomputed calls from the multiplex PCR reads with MiXCR, one row per CDR3 protein. This sample has fewer than 500,000 distinct CDR3 sequences, with under 15% found just once. The sequenced sample was blood. These receptors originate from a man younger than 35 with Graves' ophthalmopathy.

This clonotype was counted ten times or more. V usage is TRBV20-1 and J usage is TRBJ2-1; 7 nucleotides agree with TRBD2. The CDR3 runs to 18 residues. J was trimmed by 4 bases and V by 3 bases; bases with no gene match: 18. From germline, CDR1 is DFQATT and CDR2 SNEGSKA (reference sequence). The CDR3 is CSASPRDRVSGEYNEQFF. The CDR3 DNA reads TGCAGTGCTAGCCCCAGGGATAGGGTAAGCGGGGAGTACAATGAGCAGTTCTTC.

The chain recombines TRBV5-4 with TRBJ2-7; no reliable D call. V lost 4 bases, J lost 4 bases, and 15 bases lay in between. Germline V gene lookup returns CDR1 SGHNT and CDR2 YYREEE (reference sequence). This CDR3 has 14 amino acids. CDR3 loop: CASSPSRPPYEQYF. In DNA form, the CDR3 reads TGTGCCAGCAGCCCCAGTAGACCACCTTACGAGCAGTACTTC.

The rearrangement uses TRBV5-6 and TRBJ2-1; 12 positions match TRBD2. The CDR3 runs 15 residues. J lost 4 bases, V lost 4 bases, and 3 bases had no gene match. Germline V lookup: CDR1 SGHDT, CDR2 YYEEEE. The CDR3 DNA is TGTGCCAGCAGCCATACTAGCGGGGGGTACAATGAGCAGTTCTTC. It is translated as CASSHTSGGYNEQFF.

This clonotype turned up a few times. One end of the junction does not line up with germline, which may come from a read error. This chain uses TRBV19 with TRBJ2-6, with D possibly being TRBD1 (5 bases). Germline V gives CDR1 LNHDA, CDR2 SQIVND (reference sequence). The CDR3 runs to 18 residues. The CDR3 nucleotides read TGTGTCAGTAGATCCGACAGACTGTTCCCCTCTGGGGCCAACGTCCTGACTTTC. It encodes CVSRSDRLFPSGANVLTF.

This clonotype was found many times. The V gene is TRBV9, the J gene TRBJ2-7, with 9 bases fitting TRBD2. The CDR3 consists of 14 residues. Germline V gives CDR1 SGDLS, CDR2 YYNGEE. V shed 3 bases and J 6 bases; nucleotides not matched to a gene: 7. The CDR3 region is CASSAIAGVSEQYF. For the CDR3, the DNA is TGTGCCAGCAGCGCCATAGCGGGAGTGAGCGAGCAGTACTTC.